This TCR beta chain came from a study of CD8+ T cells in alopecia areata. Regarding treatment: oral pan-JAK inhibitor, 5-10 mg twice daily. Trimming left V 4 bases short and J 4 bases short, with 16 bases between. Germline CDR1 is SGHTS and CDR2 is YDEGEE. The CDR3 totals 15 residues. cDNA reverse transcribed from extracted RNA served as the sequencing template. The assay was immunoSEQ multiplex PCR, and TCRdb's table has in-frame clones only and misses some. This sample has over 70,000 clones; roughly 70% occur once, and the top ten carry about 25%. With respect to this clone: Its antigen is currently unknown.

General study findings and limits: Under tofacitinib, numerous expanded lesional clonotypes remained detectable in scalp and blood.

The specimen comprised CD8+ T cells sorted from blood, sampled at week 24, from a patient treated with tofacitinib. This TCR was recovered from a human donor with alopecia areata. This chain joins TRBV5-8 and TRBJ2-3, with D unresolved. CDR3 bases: TGTGCCAGCAGCAACTCCGGGTCAATACCAGATACGCAGTATTTT. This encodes CASSNSGSIPDTQYF.